What follows are 29 T cell receptor beta chains derived from one specimen sequenced in a study of beta chain features in type 1 diabetes. For these receptors, no antigen is known. Expressed TCRB transcripts were sequenced, since all the RNA that had been isolated was reverse transcribed. The table came from immunoSEQ multiplex PCR; TCRdb's copy has only in-frame clones and leaves some out. The sample consists of about 370,000 clones, 8% to 10% of them appearing once. Study-level points and caveats: Within each of all four CD4+ subsets, Type 1 diabetes patients had TCRB CDR3s that were moderately but significantly shorter.

The sequenced sample was central memory CD4+ T cells from blood. The receptors stem from a man aged 30-40 years with type 1 diabetes.

The J gene is TRBJ2-6, the V gene TRBV30; TRBD2 matches at 8 bases. After removal of 2 bases from V and 2 bases from J, the junction contained 5 bases not matched to a gene. In germline, CDR1 is GTSNPN, CDR2 SVGIG (reference sequence). This CDR3 region has 16 residues. The CDR3, as DNA: TGTGCCTGGAGTTCGGGGGGGGCGGCTGGGGCCAACGTCCTGACTTTC. Protein product: CAWSSGGAAGANVLTF.

This clone came up many times. The J gene is TRBJ1-1, the V gene TRBV27; D is undetermined. This CDR3 has 11 residues. Germline V gene sequence: CDR1 MNHEY, CDR2 SMNVEV (reference sequence). Trimming removed 6 bases from V and 2 bases from J, with 4 bases in between. CDR3 sequence: CASRDNTEAFF. The CDR3 nucleotides are TGTGCCAGCAGGGATAACACTGAAGCTTTCTTT.

This chain links TRBV2 with TRBJ1-5; D might be TRBD1 (5 bases). The CDR3 runs to 15 residues. V gave up 3 bases and J gave up 0 bases, with 9 bases separating them. Germline V gene data show CDR1 as SNHLY and CDR2 as FYNNEI. The CDR3 loop reads CASSEGEYSNQPQHF. The CDR3 bases are TGTGCCAGCAGTGAGGGGGAGTATAGCAATCAGCCCCAGCATTTT.

This clone was detected only a few times. The chain carries TRBV9 and TRBJ2-5, with D perhaps matching TRBD1 or TRBD2 (6 bases each). This CDR3 is built from 16 residues. The germline CDR1 and CDR2 sequences are SGDLS and YYNGEE. Trimming left V 0 bases short and J 2 bases short, with 14 bases between. The CDR3 DNA sequence: TGTGCCAGCAGCGTAGAGGGGGGAGTGGGGCAAGAGACCCAGTACTTC. Translation gives CASSVEGGVGQETQYF.

This clone has more than one count but fewer than ten. Likely a read error: the CDR3 ends without its conserved phenylalanine or tryptophan. The limits of the CDR3 on the DNA are not certain, so only TCRdb's listed CDR3 is given. The V and J genes are TRBV20-1 and TRBJ2-7. The CDR3 region is 11 residues in length, termini included. Germline V gene sequence: CDR1 DFQATT, CDR2 SNEGSKA (reference sequence). CDR3 protein: CTFYSGAELRL.

V is TRBV11-2 and J is TRBJ2-1; TRBD2 matches 9 bases. Germline-derived CDR1 and CDR2 are SGHAT and FQNNGV. The CDR3 has 17 amino acids. V was clipped by 1 base and J by 6 bases; unmatched bases: 10. The CDR3 bases are TGTGCCAGCAGCTTAGTGGGACTAGCCAACGGACTCAATGAGCAGTTCTTC. Translating it yields CASSLVGLANGLNEQFF. Together with reference TRBV11-2 and TRBJ2-1, the CDR3 gives the full variable domain: EAGVAQSPRYKIIEKRQSVAFWCNPISGHATLYWYQQILGQGPKLLIQFQNNGVVDDSQLPKDRFSAERLKGVDSTLKIQPAKLEDSAVYLCASSLVGLANGLNEQFFGPGTRLTVL.

V is TRBV7-3 and J is TRBJ2-1; 10 bases fit TRBD2. CDR3 length equals 15 residues. The germline V gene encodes CDR1 SGHTA and CDR2 FQGTGA. V lost 2 bases, J lost 2 bases, and 0 bases stayed unmatched. The CDR3 region is CASSLLAGAYNEQFF. The DNA for the CDR3 is TGTGCCAGCAGCTTACTAGCGGGAGCCTACAATGAGCAGTTCTTC.

In its sample, this clone was seen a few times. The chain joins TRBV6-4 to TRBJ1-4; D might be TRBD1 (6 bases). Between the trimmed V and J ends, which lost 2 bases and 7 bases, there was a span of 11 bases. The CDR3 spans 14 residues. The germline V gene encodes CDR1 MRHNA and CDR2 SNTAGT. The CDR3 DNA is TGTGCCAGCAGTGACGGAGGGGGTGGTGAAAAACTGTTTTTT. It yields the protein CASSDGGGGEKLFF.

This chain connects TRBV28 to TRBJ2-1; 9 nucleotides line up with TRBD2. CDR1 is MDHEN, CDR2 SYDVKM, per germline. The length of the CDR3 is 15 residues. The V segment lost 5 bases and the J segment 14 bases; nucleotides outside the gene matches: 16. The DNA for the CDR3 is TGTGCCAGCAGTGTGCCCGGGACTAGCACCCAAGGGGAGTTCTTC. Its translation: CASSVPGTSTQGEFF.

The chain employs TRBV7-9 and TRBJ2-1; 13 bases agree with TRBD2. In germline, CDR1 is SEHNR, CDR2 FQNEAQ (reference sequence). This CDR3 region has 16 residues. The ends lost 5 bases at V and 7 bases at J; junction bases unmatched: 8. The CDR3: CASSTRGLAGTNEQFF. CDR3 in DNA: TGTGCCAGCAGCACCCGGGGACTAGCGGGAACGAATGAGCAGTTCTTC.

This clone was picked up a small number of times. The chain links TRBV18 to TRBJ2-1; 9 nucleotides match TRBD2. CDR3 length: 14 amino acids. Germline V lookup: CDR1 KGHSH, CDR2 LQKENI. J lost 5 bases, V lost 3 bases, and 2 bases had no gene match. The CDR3 protein is CASSPPSGNNEQFF. The DNA for the CDR3 is TGTGCCAGCTCACCTCCTAGCGGGAACAATGAGCAGTTCTTC.

V usage is TRBV10-3 and J usage is TRBJ2-2; the match to TRBD2 covers 7 bases. The J segment lost 1 base and the V segment lost 5 bases, leaving 7 bases of the junction unmatched. Germline CDR1 ENHRY, CDR2 SYGVKD. This CDR3 is 16 amino acids long. The CDR3 loop reads CAISPQLAENTGELFF. In DNA form, the CDR3 reads TGTGCCATCAGTCCACAGCTAGCGGAGAACACCGGGGAGCTGTTTTTT.

This rearrangement joins TRBV11-2 to TRBJ2-2; D is perhaps TRBD2 (6 bases). V lost 5 bases and J 3 bases, leaving 13 bases between the germline ends. The CDR3 length is 15 residues. Germline CDR1 and CDR2: SGHAT and FQNNGV. CDR3: CASSPRGGYTGELFF. For the CDR3, the DNA is TGTGCCAGCAGCCCTCGGGGAGGTTACACCGGGGAGCTGTTTTTT.

This chain uses TRBV6-1 with TRBJ1-5; 8 nucleotides match TRBD1. This CDR3 comprises 16 residues. The V segment lost 4 bases and the J segment 2 bases; nucleotides outside the gene matches: 7. From germline, CDR1 is MNHNS and CDR2 SASEGT. This CDR3 reads CASSGTGSGGNQPQHF. The CDR3 DNA follows: TGTGCCAGCAGTGGGACAGGGTCAGGAGGCAATCAGCCCCAGCATTTT.

The DNA of the CDR3 is TGTGCCACCAGCATTACAGAGATCCGTGCGAACACTGAAGCTTTCTTT. It yields the protein CATSITEIRANTEAFF. The chain employs TRBV10-3 and TRBJ1-1; no clear D. The CDR3 length is 16 residues. V lost 10 bases and J lost 1, with 22 bases in between. Per the germline V gene, CDR1 is ENHRY and CDR2 is SYGVKD.

The table lists this clone with a few counts. The junction shows a germline mismatch at one end, possibly a read error. The V call is TRBV7-7, the J call TRBJ1-1; no reliable D call. The CDR3 totals 13 residues. Germline lookup yields CDR1 SSHAT and CDR2 FNYEAQ (reference sequence). The DNA of the CDR3 is TGTGCTAGCAGTCTAACTGAGAACACTGAAGCTTTCTTT. The encoded protein is CASSLTENTEAFF.

This clone was observed a few times. V usage is TRBV29-1 and J usage is TRBJ2-3; 7 nucleotides align to TRBD1. CDR1 and CDR2 from the germline V gene are SQVTM and ANQGSEA. Unmatched junction bases numbered 3, after V lost 5 bases and J lost 4 bases. There are 12 residues in the CDR3. CDR3 in DNA: TGCAGCGTTTCGACAGGGCCAGATACGCAGTATTTT. This translates into CSVSTGPDTQYF.

The genes are TRBV5-6 and TRBJ2-7; TRBD2 matches at 9 bases. The J segment lost 6 bases and the V segment lost 0 bases, leaving 10 bases of the junction unmatched. Germline lookup yields CDR1 SGHDT and CDR2 YYEEEE. CDR3 size: 16 residues. DNA of the CDR3: TGTGCCAGCAGCTTGGGACTAGCGGAGTGGTTGAGCGAGCAGTACTTC. Encoded protein: CASSLGLAEWLSEQYF.

The rearrangement links TRBV5-1 to TRBJ2-3, with 7 nucleotides matching TRBD2. The J segment lost 4 bases and the V segment lost 5 bases, leaving 10 bases of the junction unmatched. Germline V gives CDR1 SGHRS, CDR2 YFSETQ. This CDR3 is 15 amino acids long. CDR3 coding DNA: TGCGCCAGCAGTCTCGGACTAGGGGAGGCAGATACGCAGTATTTT. This translates into CASSLGLGEADTQYF.

The chain combines TRBV11-1 with TRBJ1-1, with D uncertain. The CDR3 is 13 amino acids. Germline loops: CDR1 SGHAT, CDR2 FQDESV (reference sequence). Trimming shortened V by 2 bases and J by 2 bases, and 6 bases separated the two germline ends. CDR3 sequence (DNA): TGTGCCAGCAGCTTAATAGTAAACACTGAAGCTTTCTTT. Its translation: CASSLIVNTEAFF. Together with reference TRBV11-1 and TRBJ1-1, the CDR3 gives the full variable domain: EAEVAQSPRYKITEKSQAVAFWCDPISGHATLYWYRQILGQGPELLVQFQDESVVDDSQLPKDRFSAERLKGVDSTLKIQPAELGDSAMYLCASSLIVNTEAFFGQGTRLTVV.

This clone was found a few times. The chain uses TRBV6-5 and TRBJ1-1; 9 bases are a match to TRBD1. The CDR3 length is 15 residues. Germline CDR1 and CDR2: MNHEY and SVGAGI. Losses at the gene ends were 6 bases for V and 1 base for J; bases not matched to a gene: 6. The CDR3 loop is CASRDQDRGNTEAFF. CDR3 bases: TGTGCCAGCAGAGACCAGGACAGGGGGAACACTGAAGCTTTCTTT.

The genes are TRBV18 and TRBJ1-3; possible D gene TRBD1, 6 bases. This CDR3 is built from 14 residues. The germline V and J ends were trimmed by 2 bases and 5 bases, with 10 bases remaining between them. Germline CDR1 KGHSH, CDR2 LQKENI. In nucleotides, the CDR3 is TGTGCCAGCTCACCAGATCAGGGGAGAAACACCATATATTTT. It codes for CASSPDQGRNTIYF. Full variable domain (remainder filled in from reference TRBV18 and TRBJ1-3): NAGVMQNPRHLVRRRGQEARLRCSPMKGHSHVYWYRQLPEEGLKFMVYLQKENIIDESGMPKERFSAEFPKEGPSILRIQQVVRGDSAAYFCASSPDQGRNTIYFGEGSWLTVV.

The chain employs TRBV13 and TRBJ1-1; perhaps TRBD1 as D (5 bases). V lost 2 bases and J lost 4, with 11 bases in between. The CDR3 is 14 amino acids. The germline gives CDR1 PRHDT, CDR2 FYEKMQ (reference sequence). The CDR3 DNA reads as TGTGCCAGCAGCTTACCCGTCGGGGGCACTGAAGCTTTCTTT. It is translated as CASSLPVGGTEAFF.

The sample holds many counts of this clone. The rearrangement joins TRBV5-1 to TRBJ2-7, with D maybe TRBD1 (7 bases). The V and J ends lost 3 bases and 0 bases respectively, with 13 bases between them. The CDR3 extends over 15 amino acids. Germline CDR1 SGHRS, CDR2 YFSETQ. The CDR3 loop is CASSYRQGLSYEQYF. CDR3 DNA sequence: TGCGCCAGCAGCTATCGACAGGGACTCTCCTACGAGCAGTACTTC.

The V and J genes are TRBV7-6 and TRBJ2-5; 11 bases agree with TRBD2. Germline values: CDR1 SGHVS, CDR2 FNYEAQ. The CDR3 loop spans 14 amino acids. V lost 2 bases, J lost 7 bases, and 3 bases stayed unmatched. CDR3 nucleotides: TGTGCCAGCAGCTTATCCCTAGCGGGAGGGACCCAGTACTTC. Its protein product is CASSLSLAGGTQYF. The entire variable domain, with the rest obtained from reference TRBV7-6 and TRBJ2-5, is as follows: GAGVSQSPRYKVTKRGQDVALRCDPISGHVSLYWYRQALGQGPEFLTYFNYEAQQDKSGLPNDRFSAERPEGSISTLTIQRTEQRDSAMYRCASSLSLAGGTQYFGPGTRLLVL.

This clone was seen a few times. This chain uses TRBV18 with TRBJ2-6; tentative D call: TRBD1 (6 bases). V lost 2 bases and J lost 4, with 6 bases in between. The CDR3 consists of 14 residues. Germline lookup yields CDR1 KGHSH and CDR2 LQKENI. The CDR3 sequence is CASSPGTGANVLTF. In DNA form, the CDR3 reads TGTGCCAGCTCACCAGGGACAGGGGCCAACGTCCTGACTTTC.

In this sample, this clone turned up a few times. Mismatch with germline at one junction end may stem from a read error. The chain employs TRBV2 and TRBJ1-4; 7 bases map to TRBD1. The length of the CDR3 is 13 residues. Germline V CDR1 and CDR2: SNHLY, FYNNEI. The CDR3 region is CAGMRQGREKLFF. In DNA form, the CDR3 reads TGCGCCGGAATGAGACAGGGTCGGGAAAAACTGTTTTTT.

This clone has a handful of counts. The chain has TRBV2 and TRBJ2-3; 10 nucleotides match TRBD2. This CDR3 has 16 residues. In germline, CDR1 is SNHLY, CDR2 FYNNEI. The junction had 9 bases not matched to a gene; V was cut back by 5 bases and J by 4 bases. The CDR3 DNA is TGTGCCAGCAGTAGCGGGAGGGCTTCCGCCCCAGATACGCAGTATTTT. Translation gives CASSSGRASAPDTQYF.

This clone was observed a few times. This chain links TRBV6-5 with TRBJ1-2, with a weak D call TRBD1 (5 bases). Between the trimmed V and J ends, which lost 2 bases and 4 bases, there was a span of 8 bases. Per the germline V gene, CDR1 is MNHEY and CDR2 is SVGAGI. This CDR3 has 13 residues. The CDR3 is CASSYDSIYGYTF. The CDR3 coding sequence is TGTGCCAGCAGTTACGACAGTATCTATGGCTACACCTTC.